The 31 T cell receptor beta chains listed next were all sequenced from one sample in a study of identical twins. TCRdb processed the 5' RACE reads anew with MiXCR; each CDR3 protein has one entry. The table includes roughly 250,000 distinct CDR3 sequences, over 12% detected once. What was sequenced was memory (CD45RO+) T cells sorted from blood. The receptors stem from a woman between 18 and 29 years old in good health.

This chain uses TRBV5-6 with TRBJ2-3; D gene uncertain. The CDR3 length is 14 residues. The germline gives CDR1 SGHDT, CDR2 YYEEEE. Trimming removed 0 bases at V and 14 bases at J, with 19 bases between. The CDR3 DNA reads as TGTGCCAGCAGCTTGGAATTGTTTAGCTCCCCTTGGTATTTT. Translation gives CASSLELFSSPWYF.

The gene calls are TRBV6-1 and TRBJ2-1; TRBD1 might be the D (5 bases). CDR3 size: 15 residues. Germline V gene lookup returns CDR1 MNHNS and CDR2 SASEGT. V gave up 6 bases and J gave up 7 bases, with 19 bases separating them. CDR3: CASSPADSIRNEQFF. The DNA of the CDR3 is TGTGCCAGCAGCCCAGCTGACAGCATAAGGAATGAGCAGTTCTTC.

The rearrangement uses TRBV4-3 and TRBJ2-3; D tentatively fits TRBD1 or TRBD2 (5 bases each). Germline V gives CDR1 LGHNA, CDR2 YSLEER. The CDR3 extends over 18 amino acids. The germline V and J ends were trimmed by 5 bases and 1 base, with 22 bases remaining between them. The CDR3 DNA is TGCGCCAGCAGCACTCCGGGACGATCTGCGCGGGGCACAGATACGCAGTATTTT. Translating gives CASSTPGRSARGTDTQYF.

The chain links TRBV27 to TRBJ2-5, with 8 bases identical to TRBD2. In germline, CDR1 is MNHEY, CDR2 SMNVEV (reference sequence). With 4 bases clipped from V and 1 base from J, the junction kept 8 bases outside the gene matches. The CDR3 has 16 residues. CDR3 in DNA: TGTGCCAGCAGTTACTTAGGTAGCGGGGCCCAAGAGACCCAGTACTTC. Protein sequence: CASSYLGSGAQETQYF.

This clonotype has just a few counts. This chain links TRBV30 with TRBJ2-1; weak D call: TRBD1 (5 bases). Trimming removed 5 bases from V and 10 bases from J, with 9 bases in between. Germline V gene sequence: CDR1 GTSNPN, CDR2 SVGIG (reference sequence). CDR3 length equals 10 residues. The CDR3 loop is CAWSGLEQFF. Here the CDR3 DNA reads TGTGCCTGGTCAGGGTTAGAGCAGTTCTTC.

At least ten counts were recorded for this clonotype. The rearrangement links TRBV29-1 to TRBJ2-1; 8 bases are a match to TRBD1. CDR1 is SQVTM and CDR2 is ANQGSEA in the germline V gene. V shed 3 bases, J shed 7 bases, and the junction held 14 bases outside the gene matches. The CDR3 sequence is 16 residues long. The CDR3 nucleotides are TGCAGCGTTGATCGCGCGCCAGGGGGCACGAGAAATGAGCAGTTCTTC. Its protein is CSVDRAPGGTRNEQFF.

This chain joins TRBV6-1 and TRBJ2-3; no definite D call. CDR1 and CDR2 from the germline V gene are MNHNS and SASEGT. The CDR3 totals 14 residues. V lost 1 base and J lost 1, with 6 bases in between. CDR3 coding DNA: TGTGCCAGCAGTGAAGTACGGGGCACAGATACGCAGTATTTT. It translates to CASSEVRGTDTQYF.

In this sample, this clonotype turned up once. The gene calls are TRBV4-1 and TRBJ2-5; D is unresolved. Germline V lookup: CDR1 MGHRA, CDR2 YSYEKL. The CDR3 has 13 amino acids. V lost 2 bases and J lost 5, with 9 bases in between. The CDR3 nucleotides read TGCGCCAGCAGCCAATGGCAGGCCGAGACCCAGTACTTC. This codes for CASSQWQAETQYF.

There are a few counts of this clonotype. This chain connects TRBV20-1 to TRBJ2-5; D not certain. CDR1 DFQATT and CDR2 SNEGSKA come from the germline V gene (reference sequence). The CDR3 contains 12 residues. V was cut by 0 bases and J by 4 bases, with 6 bases left in between. The CDR3 is CSARDEGETQYF. In nucleotides, the CDR3 is TGCAGTGCTAGAGATGAAGGAGAGACCCAGTACTTC.

The rearrangement joins TRBV30 to TRBJ2-1; TRBD2 matches at 8 bases. The CDR3 has 14 residues. The germline V gene has CDR1 GTSNPN and CDR2 SVGIG (reference sequence). Germline trimming cut 0 bases from V and 7 bases from J; bases unmatched to any gene: 5. The CDR3 region is CAWSVDGTRNEQFF. In DNA, the CDR3 is TGTGCCTGGAGTGTGGATGGGACTAGAAATGAGCAGTTCTTC.

The rearrangement uses TRBV2 and TRBJ2-3; D might be TRBD2 (6 bases). Between the trimmed V and J ends, which lost 4 bases and 4 bases, there was a span of 12 bases. There are 14 residues in the CDR3. CDR1 is SNHLY and CDR2 is FYNNEI in the germline V gene. The CDR3 is CASSASGGADTQYF. In DNA form, the CDR3 reads TGTGCCAGCAGTGCCAGCGGAGGGGCAGATACGCAGTATTTT.

The CDR3 spells CASSQERSGDTYEQYF. The CDR3 DNA follows: TGTGCCAGCAGCCAAGAGCGGAGCGGTGATACCTACGAGCAGTACTTC. The chain has TRBV4-2 and TRBJ2-7, with a tentative D call TRBD2 (5 bases). V lost 0 bases, J lost 2 bases, and 14 bases lay in between. Per the germline V gene, CDR1 is LGHNA and CDR2 is YNFKEQ. This CDR3 region has 16 residues.

The rearrangement uses TRBV20-1 and TRBJ1-6; D perhaps matches TRBD1 (6 bases). This CDR3 has 17 amino acids. Trimming pared 0 bases from V and 3 bases from J, leaving 15 bases between. Germline CDR1 is DFQATT and CDR2 is SNEGSKA (reference sequence). The CDR3 DNA sequence: TGCAGTGCTAGAGATGTGGGCAGGGGAATCTATAATTCACCCCTCCACTTT. Translating it yields CSARDVGRGIYNSPLHF.

This chain connects TRBV10-3 to TRBJ2-2; the D gene is possibly TRBD2 (5 bases). V was pared by 0 bases and J by 3 bases, with 8 bases between. The germline CDR1 and CDR2 sequences are ENHRY and SYGVKD. The CDR3 totals 15 residues. For the CDR3, the DNA is TGTGCCATCAGTGAGTCGGTCGGGGACACCGGGGAGCTGTTTTTT. It yields the protein CAISESVGDTGELFF.

The chain combines TRBV4-3 with TRBJ2-2; no reliable D call. CDR3 length: 14 residues. The V end lost 6 bases, the J end lost 4 bases, and 12 bases lay between the germline ends. Germline V gene sequence: CDR1 LGHNA, CDR2 YSLEER. CDR3 coding DNA: TGCGCCAGCAGAGGCGCTCCCTTCACCGGGGAGCTGTTTTTT. It codes for CASRGAPFTGELFF.

Only a few counts were recorded for this clonotype. J is TRBJ2-1 and V is TRBV18, with 9 nucleotides matching TRBD2. V lost 2 bases, J lost 7 bases, and 3 bases stayed unmatched. The CDR3 is made up of 14 amino acids. Germline V CDR1 and CDR2: KGHSH, LQKENI. The CDR3 sequence: CASSPLTSGNEQFF. In DNA form, the CDR3 reads TGTGCCAGCTCACCATTGACTAGCGGTAATGAGCAGTTCTTC.

This sequence joins TRBV15 and TRBJ2-6; D unclear. CDR3 length equals 13 residues. V was clipped by 6 bases and J by 3 bases, with 6 bases between them. CDR1 and CDR2 from the germline V gene are LNHNV and YYDKDF (reference sequence). The CDR3 loop reads CATSLGGANVLTF. The DNA for the CDR3 is TGTGCCACCAGTTTAGGTGGGGCCAACGTCCTGACTTTC.

V is TRBV20-1 and J is TRBJ1-6; TRBD1 matches at 7 bases. The V gene end was trimmed by 2 bases and the J gene end by 10 bases; junction bases not matched to a gene: 5. Germline assignment: CDR1 DFQATT and CDR2 SNEGSKA (reference sequence). The CDR3 length is 13 residues. The CDR3 bases are TGCAGTGCTAGATCCTACAGGGGATCACCCCTCCACTTT. Its translation is CSARSYRGSPLHF.

V and J are TRBV20-1 and TRBJ2-1; 13 nucleotides line up with TRBD2. V lost 0 bases, J lost 8 bases, and 10 bases stayed unmatched. This CDR3 contains 17 residues. Germline assignment: CDR1 DFQATT and CDR2 SNEGSKA (reference sequence). CDR3 coding DNA: TGCAGTGCTAGAGATCGGCTACTAGCGGGGGGGCTCTATGAGCAGTTCTTC. Residues: CSARDRLLAGGLYEQFF.

This clonotype was detected ten times or more. The chain is built from TRBV5-5 and TRBJ2-7; D ambiguous. Germline lookup yields CDR1 SGHKS and CDR2 YYEKEE (reference sequence). V was clipped by 0 bases and J by 0 bases, with 16 bases between them. The length of the CDR3 is 17 residues. CDR3 DNA: TGTGCCAGCAGCTTGGGGAATCGCGGAGTAATCTCCTACGAGCAGTACTTC. Its protein product is CASSLGNRGVISYEQYF.

This rearrangement joins TRBV7-6 to TRBJ1-3; no clear D. This CDR3 has 14 amino acids. Looked up from germline, CDR1 is SGHVS and CDR2 is FNYEAQ. The V gene lost 6 bases and the J gene lost 4 bases, with 13 bases spanning the gap. The CDR3 is CASSPGSRGNTIYF. The CDR3 coding sequence is TGTGCCAGCAGTCCTGGGTCTCGCGGAAACACCATATATTTT.

The chain carries TRBV7-3 and TRBJ2-3; possibly TRBD2 for D (7 bases). Germline CDR1 and CDR2: SGHTA and FQGTGA. The V end lost 2 bases, the J end lost 4 bases, and 13 bases lay between the germline ends. The CDR3 totals 15 residues. The CDR3: CASSLGRGAADTQYF. DNA for the CDR3: TGTGCCAGCAGCTTAGGCCGGGGGGCGGCAGATACGCAGTATTTT.

This clonotype has ten or more counts. The CDR3 reads CASIGITEAFF. CDR3 DNA sequence: TGTGCCAGCATAGGGATCACTGAAGCTTTCTTT. The rearrangement links TRBV6-5 to TRBJ1-1; D is unresolved. Germline loops: CDR1 MNHEY, CDR2 SVGAGI. The CDR3 runs to 11 residues. The ends were cut back, 7 bases at V and 4 bases at J, with 7 bases in the middle.

CDR3 amino acids: CASTSAGGFYNEQFF. CDR3 sequence (DNA): TGTGCCAGCACGTCAGCGGGAGGGTTCTACAATGAGCAGTTCTTC. The V call is TRBV6-1, the J call TRBJ2-1; 10 nucleotides match TRBD2. There are 15 residues in the CDR3. J lost 3 bases, V lost 7 bases, and 6 bases had no gene match. Germline V gene sequence: CDR1 MNHNS, CDR2 SASEGT.

Only a few counts were recorded for this clonotype. The CDR3 here is CASSQDRHGNSPLHF. The CDR3 bases are TGTGCCAGCAGCCAAGATCGGCACGGTAATTCACCCCTCCACTTT. The rearrangement links TRBV4-2 to TRBJ1-6; D unclear. The CDR3 is 15 residues long. Germline CDR1 is LGHNA and CDR2 is YNFKEQ. Deletions cut 0 bases from V and 6 bases from J, with 9 bases between.

The rearrangement uses TRBV28 and TRBJ1-2; D gene uncertain. Germline V gives CDR1 MDHEN, CDR2 SYDVKM. The germline V and J ends were trimmed by 3 bases and 5 bases, with 10 bases remaining between them. There are 13 residues in the CDR3. The CDR3 here is CASSFHGPYGYTF. CDR3 in DNA: TGTGCCAGCAGTTTCCACGGCCCTTATGGCTACACCTTC.

V gene TRBV5-1 combines with J gene TRBJ2-3, with D perhaps matching TRBD1 (6 bases). The CDR3 spans 16 residues. The V and J ends lost 2 bases and 4 bases respectively, with 17 bases between them. The germline CDR1 and CDR2 sequences are SGHRS and YFSETQ. CDR3 nucleotides: TGCGCCAGCAGCTTTAACAGGGTCGGGGTTGCAGATACGCAGTATTTT. Protein: CASSFNRVGVADTQYF.

This clonotype was counted at least ten times. The J gene is TRBJ2-2, the V gene TRBV10-3; no clear D gene. The CDR3 contains 15 residues. V lost 1 base and J 0 bases, leaving 6 bases between the germline ends. Germline CDR1 ENHRY, CDR2 SYGVKD. In DNA form, the CDR3 reads TGTGCCATCAGTGAGTTGCTCCCGAACACCGGGGAGCTGTTTTTT. Encoded protein: CAISELLPNTGELFF.

The table lists this clonotype with a few counts. This chain links TRBV20-1 with TRBJ1-1; D perhaps matches TRBD1 (6 bases). V lost 4 bases and J lost 10, with 16 bases in between. Germline V gene lookup returns CDR1 DFQATT and CDR2 SNEGSKA (reference sequence). The CDR3 runs to 12 residues. The CDR3: CSATQGQVRAFF. The CDR3 nucleotides read TGCAGTGCTACACAGGGCCAGGTCCGAGCTTTCTTT.

This clonotype is a singleton in its sample. J is TRBJ2-6 and V is TRBV6-2 or TRBV6-3, with 10 bases that match TRBD1. The length of the CDR3 is 15 residues. Germline loops: CDR1 MNHEY, CDR2 SVGEGT. The trim removed 11 bases at V and 1 base at J, leaving 5 bases unmatched. Here the CDR3 reads CALRDRGSGANVLTF. For the CDR3, the DNA is TGTGCCCTCAGGGACAGGGGTTCTGGGGCCAACGTCCTGACTTTC.

The chain carries TRBV20-1 and TRBJ2-7; TRBD1 matches 12 bases. The J segment lost 6 bases and the V segment lost 2 bases, leaving 5 bases of the junction unmatched. This CDR3 spans 14 amino acids. Germline-derived CDR1 and CDR2 are DFQATT and SNEGSKA (reference sequence). CDR3 nucleotides: TGCAGTGCTAGACCGGGGACAGGGGGCGGCGAGCAGTACTTC. Protein: CSARPGTGGGEQYF.